Listed here are 14 T cell receptor beta chains from one sample, sequenced in a study of Ad26.COV2.S vaccination and SARS-CoV-2 variants. The method was immunoSEQ multiplex PCR; TCRdb's version includes in-frame clones alone and lacks a portion of them. The sample lists 300,000 to 400,000 clones, around 83% occurring once. Sample treatment: some 20 received Ad26.COV2.S at low or high dose, single or two shots; roughly five received placebo; per-sample allocation not given. Sample collection was performed on day 63 after the first vaccine or placebo injection. The material sequenced was peripheral blood, taken in a trial of Ad26.COV2.S vaccine versus placebo. The receptors were sampled from a person between 18 and 60 years old who received the Ad26.COV2.S COVID-19 vaccine or a placebo.

The chain has TRBV7-6 and TRBJ1-1; possibly TRBD1 for D (5 bases). Trimming shortened V by 4 bases and J by 5 bases, and 23 bases separated the two germline ends. CDR1 SGHVS and CDR2 FNYEAQ come from the germline V gene. CDR3 size: 17 residues. CDR3 bases: TGTGCCAGCAGCTCTAGCTTTGGGACTCCGGGCCGGACTGAAGCTTTCTTT. It translates to CASSSSFGTPGRTEAFF.

The chain links TRBV6-5 to TRBJ1-1; D gene unclear. V lost 0 bases and J 1 base, leaving 9 bases between the germline ends. The CDR3 consists of 15 residues. Germline CDR1 is MNHEY and CDR2 is SVGAGI. The chain's CDR3 is CASSYSMSANTEAFF. The CDR3 DNA follows: TGTGCCAGCAGTTACTCGATGTCCGCGAACACTGAAGCTTTCTTT.

The chain joins TRBV28 to TRBJ1-5; D is undetermined. The CDR3 totals 11 residues. V lost 6 bases, J lost 6 bases, and 6 bases lay in between. Germline lookup yields CDR1 MDHEN and CDR2 SYDVKM. CDR3 nucleotides: TGTGCCAGCAGGGGAGGTCAGCCCCAGCATTTT. Residues: CASRGGQPQHF.

This clone has only one observation. The chain is built from TRBV6-6 and TRBJ2-2; D ambiguous. The CDR3 extends over 13 amino acids. The V gene's germline CDR1 is MNHNY and CDR2 SVGAGI (reference sequence). Trimming shortened V by 6 bases and J by 5 bases, and 10 bases separated the two germline ends. The CDR3 sequence: CASRPDFTGELFF. The DNA of the CDR3 is TGTGCCAGCAGGCCCGACTTTACCGGGGAGCTGTTTTTT.

The V gene is TRBV3-1 (or the pseudogene TRBV3-2), the J gene TRBJ2-3; D not resolved. From germline, CDR1 is LGHDT and CDR2 YNNKEL (reference sequence). Trimming stripped 0 bases from V and 3 bases from J, with 4 bases between. There are 13 residues in the CDR3. DNA of the CDR3: TGTGCCAGCAGCCAAGACTTGACAGATACGCAGTATTTT. This encodes CASSQDLTDTQYF.

The gene calls are TRBV5-4 and TRBJ2-7, with no clear D. V lost 0 bases to trimming and J lost 3 bases, with 13 bases between them. The CDR3 is made up of 15 amino acids. Per the germline V gene, CDR1 is SGHNT and CDR2 is YYREEE (reference sequence). The CDR3 DNA reads as TGTGCCAGCAGCTTGGGTAGGCTAACTAACTACGAGCAGTACTTC. This codes for CASSLGRLTNYEQYF. The variable domain in full, with the rest retrieved from reference TRBV5-4 and TRBJ2-7, is ETGVTQSPTHLIKTRGQQVTLRCSSQSGHNTVSWYQQALGQGPQFIFQYYREEENGRGNFPPRFSGLQFPNYSSELNVNALELDDSALYLCASSLGRLTNYEQYFGPGTRLTVT.

V and J are TRBV29-1 and TRBJ1-1; no clear D. Trimming stripped 7 bases from V and 7 bases from J, with 16 bases between. Germline CDR1 is SQVTM and CDR2 is ANQGSEA. CDR3 size: 12 residues. CDR3 bases: TGCAGCGCCCAAGAGAGAGGGAGTGAAGCTTTCTTT. Its protein product is CSAQERGSEAFF.

The genes are TRBV19 and TRBJ2-1; 9 bases are a match to TRBD1. The CDR3 is 16 amino acids. The V gene end was trimmed by 8 bases and the J gene end by 3 bases; junction bases not matched to a gene: 11. Germline V gene lookup returns CDR1 LNHDA and CDR2 SQIVND (reference sequence). The CDR3 loop is CASPNDRGNFYNEQFF. CDR3 sequence (DNA): TGTGCCAGTCCCAATGACAGGGGGAATTTCTACAATGAGCAGTTCTTC.

V gene TRBV4-1 combines with J gene TRBJ2-4; 11 bases map to TRBD1. This CDR3 region has 18 residues. Germline assignment: CDR1 MGHRA and CDR2 YSYEKL. V gave up 4 bases and J gave up 0 bases; unmatched junction bases: 8. The CDR3 loop reads CASSRGTGGPLAKNIQYF. CDR3 DNA sequence: TGCGCCAGCAGCCGCGGGACAGGGGGGCCACTAGCCAAAAACATTCAGTACTTC.

This sequence joins TRBV20-1 and TRBJ2-1; D is possibly TRBD2 (6 bases). The germline gives CDR1 DFQATT, CDR2 SNEGSKA (reference sequence). With 3 bases removed from V and 5 bases from J, the gap between germline ends came to 20 bases. The CDR3 is 16 residues long. Written as DNA, the CDR3 is TGCAGTGCTAGTTGGGGACTCCGCCAGTTGAACAATGAGCAGTTCTTC. Translation: CSASWGLRQLNNEQFF.

V is TRBV18 and J is TRBJ2-1, with 13 bases lining up with TRBD2. Germline values: CDR1 KGHSH, CDR2 LQKENI. The CDR3 contains 16 residues. V lost 2 bases, J lost 2 bases, and 0 bases stayed unmatched. This CDR3 is CASSPGTSGAYNEQFF. CDR3 nucleotides: TGTGCCAGCTCACCAGGGACTAGCGGGGCCTACAATGAGCAGTTCTTC.

The chain links TRBV19 to TRBJ1-1, with D possibly matching TRBD1 (5 bases). From germline, CDR1 is LNHDA and CDR2 SQIVND (reference sequence). Deletions cut 10 bases from V and 1 base from J, with 13 bases between. The CDR3 runs to 13 residues. CDR3 region: CATPRGANTEAFF. CDR3 sequence (DNA): TGTGCCACTCCGAGGGGCGCGAACACTGAAGCTTTCTTT.

The sample holds one count of this clone. The rearrangement joins TRBV3-1 (or the pseudogene TRBV3-2) to TRBJ2-5; 10 nucleotides match TRBD1. CDR1 and CDR2 from the germline V gene are LGHDT and YNNKEL (reference sequence). CDR3 length: 15 amino acids. The trim removed 4 bases at V and 5 bases at J, leaving 7 bases unmatched. The CDR3 sequence: CASSPYTGQGETQYF. The DNA of the CDR3 is TGTGCCAGCAGCCCATATACGGGACAGGGGGAGACCCAGTACTTC.

DNA of the CDR3: TGTGCCAGCAGCTTAGGTGGGAGAACTGAAGCTTTCTTT. Translating it yields CASSLGGRTEAFF. The rearrangement joins TRBV11-3 to TRBJ1-1; no firm D call. CDR3 length: 13 amino acids. CDR1 and CDR2 (germline): SGHNT, YENEEA. With 1 base removed from V and 5 bases from J, the gap between germline ends came to 8 bases.